The 18 T cell receptor beta chains reported below all come from one sample, sequenced in a study of cytotoxic CD8 clonotypes in ibrutinib-treated CLL. The data were produced by immunoSEQ multiplex PCR, yet TCRdb's version contains in-frame clones alone and is incomplete. This repertoire shows some 140,000 clones, around 93% found once; its top ten account for approximately 10%. The sequenced sample was PBMCs, obtained after 12 months of ibrutinib treatment. The receptors were sampled from a human donor with chronic lymphocytic leukemia.

The chain employs TRBV9 and TRBJ1-5; D gene uncertain. The CDR3 covers 9 residues. Trimming removed 6 bases from V and 5 bases from J, with 0 bases in between. In germline, CDR1 is SGDLS, CDR2 YYNGEE. Here the CDR3 reads CASNQPQHF. The DNA for the CDR3 is TGTGCCAGCAATCAGCCCCAGCATTTT.

This chain uses TRBV19 with TRBJ1-5; D ambiguous. The CDR3 extends over 13 amino acids. Trimming removed 0 bases at V and 7 bases at J, with 7 bases between. CDR1 is LNHDA, CDR2 SQIVND, per germline (reference sequence). The CDR3 sequence: CASSIDQVQPQHF. The CDR3 DNA sequence: TGTGCCAGTAGTATAGATCAGGTGCAGCCCCAGCATTTT.

The chain carries TRBV28 and TRBJ2-7; D is perhaps TRBD1 (6 bases). Germline loops: CDR1 MDHEN, CDR2 SYDVKM. The V and J ends lost 8 bases and 2 bases respectively, with 19 bases between them. The CDR3 is made up of 15 amino acids. The CDR3 DNA is TGTGCCAGCCAACCTCCCGGGACACCTCCCTACGAGCAGTACTTC. Its translation is CASQPPGTPPYEQYF.

The rearrangement uses TRBV7-2 and TRBJ2-1; 8 bases match TRBD2. Germline V CDR1 and CDR2: SGHTA, FQGNSA. The CDR3 has 14 residues. V trimming: 4 bases; J trimming: 3 bases; junction bases outside the gene matches: 2. The CDR3 DNA reads TGTGCCAGCAGCTCAACTAGCGGCTACAATGAGCAGTTCTTC. Translating gives CASSSTSGYNEQFF.

This clone was seen more than once but under ten times. V gene TRBV10-1 combines with J gene TRBJ1-2, with a weak D call TRBD1 (5 bases). The germline gives CDR1 WNHNN, CDR2 SYGVQD (reference sequence). Trimming stripped 3 bases from V and 5 bases from J, with 10 bases between. This CDR3 comprises 13 residues. This CDR3 reads CASSDGTDYGYTF. The CDR3 DNA is TGCGCCAGCAGTGACGGGACGGATTATGGCTACACCTTC.

V is TRBV28 and J is TRBJ2-1; TRBD1 is a possible D gene (6 bases). Germline V CDR1 and CDR2: MDHEN, SYDVKM. This CDR3 contains 13 residues. V was trimmed by 2 bases and J by 6 bases, leaving 8 bases between them. This chain's CDR3 is CASSLGRGNEQFF. Here the CDR3 DNA reads TGTGCCAGCAGTTTAGGCAGGGGCAATGAGCAGTTCTTC.

This chain uses TRBV19 with TRBJ2-1; 10 bases align to TRBD2. Looked up from germline, CDR1 is LNHDA and CDR2 is SQIVND (reference sequence). The CDR3 contains 14 residues. V was pared by 7 bases and J by 0 bases, with 0 bases of the junction left unmatched. CDR3 sequence: CASTSGGSYNEQFF. The DNA of the CDR3 is TGTGCCAGTACTAGCGGGGGCTCCTACAATGAGCAGTTCTTC.

The gene calls are TRBV9 and TRBJ2-1; a weak D match, TRBD2 (6 bases). The CDR3 has 13 amino acids. Germline CDR1 and CDR2: SGDLS and YYNGEE. V was cut by 0 bases and J by 5 bases, with 6 bases left in between. CDR3 in DNA: TGTGCCAGCAGCGTAGGCGGGAACAATGAGCAGTTCTTC. Translation gives CASSVGGNNEQFF.

The chain carries TRBV19 and TRBJ2-1, with TRBD2 identical over 11 bases. The CDR3 contains 16 residues. Germline CDR1 is LNHDA and CDR2 is SQIVND (reference sequence). The junction had 12 bases not matched to a gene; V was cut back by 5 bases and J by 9 bases. The CDR3 DNA reads TGTGCCAGTAGTCCACGACTAGCGGGAAGGGCCGGTGAGCAGTTCTTC. Translated, it gives CASSPRLAGRAGEQFF.

CDR3 DNA sequence: TGTGCCAGCAGCGTCAGAATCGGACCTGGGGGGGGCAATCAGCCCCAGCATTTT. It yields the protein CASSVRIGPGGGNQPQHF. The V and J genes are TRBV5-6 and TRBJ1-5; possible D gene TRBD1, 5 bases. V lost 4 bases and J lost 2, with 22 bases in between. CDR3 length: 18 residues. Germline V lookup: CDR1 SGHDT, CDR2 YYEEEE.

The J gene is TRBJ2-7, the V gene TRBV5-4, with TRBD2 matching over 9 bases. Unmatched junction bases numbered 12, after V lost 3 bases and J lost 2 bases. This CDR3 comprises 17 residues. CDR1 and CDR2 (germline): SGHNT, YYREEE (reference sequence). In DNA, the CDR3 is TGTGCCAGCAGCTCCGGGACTAGCTTAAACAAGACCTACGAGCAGTACTTC. This encodes CASSSGTSLNKTYEQYF.

The rearrangement links TRBV23-1 to TRBJ2-5; perhaps TRBD2 as D (10 bases). Being an ORF, TRBV23-1 has a function that is uncertain. V was trimmed by 6 bases and J by 1 base, leaving 33 bases between them. There are 21 residues in the CDR3. The CDR3 loop is CASRRADRGTSARYTQETQYF. Written as DNA, the CDR3 is TGCGCCAGCAGGCGTGCCGACAGGGGGACTAGCGCTAGGTACACCCAAGAGACCCAGTACTTC.

The chain links TRBV7-9 to TRBJ1-1, with D unresolved. The CDR3 length is 14 residues. The V end was cut by 5 bases, the J end by 3 bases, with 13 bases between. Germline V gene data show CDR1 as SEHNR and CDR2 as FQNEAQ (reference sequence). The CDR3 DNA reads as TGTGCCAGCAGCACCAGCGCCTTGTACACTGAAGCTTTCTTT. It translates to CASSTSALYTEAFF. The full variable domain, completed using reference TRBV7-9 and TRBJ1-1, is DTGVSQNPRHKITKRGQNVTFRCDPISEHNRLYWYRQTLGQGPEFLTYFQNEAQLEKSRLLSDRFSAERPKGSFSTLEIQRTEQGDSAMYLCASSTSALYTEAFFGQGTRLTVV.

This clone has only a few counts. V and J are TRBV20-1 and TRBJ1-2, with D possibly matching TRBD1 (5 bases). The CDR3 has 9 amino acids. Germline V gene lookup returns CDR1 DFQATT and CDR2 SNEGSKA (reference sequence). Here the CDR3 reads CSTSGSSTF. In DNA form, the CDR3 reads TGCAGCACGTCAGGGTCAAGCACCTTC.

This chain links TRBV7-9 with TRBJ2-7, with 7 bases lining up with TRBD1. The V and J ends lost 6 bases and 3 bases, in that order; junction bases with no gene match: 11. The CDR3 loop spans 15 amino acids. Germline V gene data show CDR1 as SEHNR and CDR2 as FQNEAQ (reference sequence). This chain's CDR3 is CASRGDRQSIYEQYF. CDR3 coding DNA: TGTGCCAGCAGGGGGGACAGACAGTCCATCTACGAGCAGTACTTC.

The V call is TRBV10-3, the J call TRBJ2-5; the D gene is possibly TRBD2 (6 bases). Germline lookup yields CDR1 ENHRY and CDR2 SYGVKD. The CDR3 runs 13 residues. With 8 bases removed from V and 5 bases from J, the gap between germline ends came to 15 bases. Here the CDR3 reads CAIREGGTETQYF. The DNA for the CDR3 is TGTGCCATCCGCGAGGGAGGCACGGAGACCCAGTACTTC.

The chain employs TRBV6-1 and TRBJ2-4, with TRBD1 identical over 8 bases. The ends lost 2 bases at V and 6 bases at J; junction bases unmatched: 9. The CDR3 consists of 16 residues. Germline V gene sequence: CDR1 MNHNS, CDR2 SASEGT. The CDR3 here is CASSEPGQARGNIQYF. CDR3 bases: TGTGCCAGCAGTGAACCGGGACAGGCACGGGGAAACATTCAGTACTTC.

The rearrangement joins TRBV2 to TRBJ1-2; no firm D call. The V end lost 4 bases, the J end lost 5 bases, and 11 bases lay between the germline ends. The length of the CDR3 is 13 residues. From germline, CDR1 is SNHLY and CDR2 FYNNEI. The CDR3 DNA reads as TGTGCCAGCAGTGCAGAGACGGAATATGGCTACACCTTC. Translated, it gives CASSAETEYGYTF.